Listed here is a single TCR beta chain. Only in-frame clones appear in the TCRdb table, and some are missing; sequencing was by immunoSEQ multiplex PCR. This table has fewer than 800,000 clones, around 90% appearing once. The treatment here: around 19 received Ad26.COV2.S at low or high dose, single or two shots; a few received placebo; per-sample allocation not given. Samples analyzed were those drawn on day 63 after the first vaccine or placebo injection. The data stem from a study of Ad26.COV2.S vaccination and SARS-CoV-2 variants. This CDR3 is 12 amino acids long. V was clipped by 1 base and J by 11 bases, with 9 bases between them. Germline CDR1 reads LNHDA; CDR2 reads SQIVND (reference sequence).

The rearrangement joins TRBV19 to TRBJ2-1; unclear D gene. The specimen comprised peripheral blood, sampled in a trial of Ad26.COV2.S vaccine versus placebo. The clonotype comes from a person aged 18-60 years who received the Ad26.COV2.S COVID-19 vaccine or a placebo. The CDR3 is CASSIVGSKQFF. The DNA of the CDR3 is TGTGCCAGTAGTATAGTGGGTTCGAAGCAGTTCTTC.